This record covers a single T cell receptor (beta chain). These data are taken from a study of T cell responses to AZD1222 COVID-19 vaccine. The V end lost 2 bases, the J end lost 7 bases, and 14 bases lay between the germline ends. Germline CDR1 reads LGHNA; CDR2 reads YNFKEQ. CDR3 length: 15 residues. The assay was immunoSEQ multiplex PCR, and TCRdb's table has in-frame clones only and misses some. Of 120,000 or so clones in the sample, 92% were seen once. This sample comprised peripheral blood, obtained on day 0 of AZD1222 vaccination. The J gene is TRBJ1-4, the V gene TRBV4-2; no clear D gene. This clonotype was sampled from an adult in good health. CDR3 coding DNA: TGTGCCAGCAGCCAAAACACGGCTACGACTGAAAAACTGTTTTTT. Its translation is CASSQNTATTEKLFF.